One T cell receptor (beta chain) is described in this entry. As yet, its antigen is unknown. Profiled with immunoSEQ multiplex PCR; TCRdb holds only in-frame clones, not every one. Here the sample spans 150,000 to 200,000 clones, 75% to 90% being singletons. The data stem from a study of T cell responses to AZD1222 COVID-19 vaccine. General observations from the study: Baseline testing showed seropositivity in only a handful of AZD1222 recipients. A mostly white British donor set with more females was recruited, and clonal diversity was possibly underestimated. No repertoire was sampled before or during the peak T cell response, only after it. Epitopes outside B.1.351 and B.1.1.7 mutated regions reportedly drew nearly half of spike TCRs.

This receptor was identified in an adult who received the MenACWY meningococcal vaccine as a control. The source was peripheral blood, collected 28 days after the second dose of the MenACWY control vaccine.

DNA of the CDR3: TGTGCCAGCAGCTTAGCGGTGGGAAATACGCAGTATTTT. Protein: CASSLAVGNTQYF. The V and J genes are TRBV7-9 and TRBJ2-3; D is ambiguous. The V and J ends lost 0 bases and 7 bases respectively, with 8 bases between them. CDR1 SEHNR and CDR2 FQNEAQ come from the germline V gene (reference sequence). This CDR3 has 13 amino acids.